The 29 T cell receptor beta chains given below trace back to one sample, sequenced in a study of CD8 T cells in Susac syndrome (dated by TCRdb to between 2018 and 2021). Libraries were prepared through the immunoSEQ multiplex PCR assay. RNA was extracted using the RNeasy kit, and roughly 0.5 to 1 microgram was reverse transcribed with random hexamers. TCRdb redid the processing of the public reads, applying fastp at Q25 and MiXCR, and retained in-frame beta chains. Rows merge per CDR3 protein into single entries with the most common DNA and genes. The sample table contains around 180,000 distinct CDR3 sequences; only one count was recorded for 94% of them. 0.12% of the sample goes to the ten largest clones. The specimen sequenced was CD4+ T cells from PBMCs. The receptors were gathered from a human donor with Susac syndrome.

The gene calls are TRBV6-6 and TRBJ2-5; no clear D gene. The CDR3 length is 13 residues. The V end lost 8 bases, the J end lost 7 bases, and 17 bases lay between the germline ends. Germline CDR1 MNHNY, CDR2 SVGAGI (reference sequence). The CDR3 bases are TGTGCCAGCCTAAGCAGCCTTTCTCCGACCCAGTACTTC. This sequence encodes CASLSSLSPTQYF.

The CDR3 DNA is TGTGCCAGCACCCGCCTCGGCGGGGAGCTGTTTTTT. Translated: CASTRLGGELFF. The chain employs TRBV3-1 and TRBJ2-2; D uncertain. This CDR3 contains 12 residues. CDR1 is LGHDT and CDR2 is YNNKEL in the germline V gene (reference sequence). The germline V and J ends were trimmed by 7 bases and 7 bases, with 10 bases remaining between them.

This chain's CDR3 is CSVMASGAQETQYF. CDR3 DNA: TGCAGCGTCATGGCGTCGGGGGCCCAAGAGACCCAGTACTTC. The chain joins TRBV29-1 to TRBJ2-5; D could derive from TRBD1 or TRBD2 (6 bases each). The V and J ends lost 6 bases and 1 base respectively, with 15 bases between them. Germline loops: CDR1 SQVTM, CDR2 ANQGSEA. This CDR3 region has 14 residues.

This chain connects TRBV20-1 to TRBJ1-6; TRBD1 agrees at 7 bases. CDR3 length equals 16 residues. CDR1 is DFQATT and CDR2 is SNEGSKA in the germline V gene (reference sequence). Trimming took 1 base from V and 1 from J; bases not matched to a gene: 4. CDR3 coding DNA: TGCAGTGCTAGAGGGACAGGACAGTCCTATAATTCACCCCTCCACTTT. Its translation is CSARGTGQSYNSPLHF.

The genes are TRBV14 and TRBJ2-6; D call uncertain. V was pared by 8 bases and J by 3 bases, with 8 bases between. The CDR3 contains 13 residues. The germline CDR1 and CDR2 sequences are SGHDN and FVKESK. CDR3 region: CASRQNGANVLTF. The CDR3 nucleotides read TGTGCCAGCCGGCAGAATGGGGCCAACGTCCTGACTTTC.

The CDR3 reads CASSGTSGRLNEQFF. The CDR3 DNA reads TGTGCCAGCAGCGGGACTAGCGGGCGGCTCAATGAGCAGTTCTTC. This rearrangement joins TRBV9 to TRBJ2-1; 11 positions match TRBD2. This CDR3 spans 15 amino acids. Looked up from germline, CDR1 is SGDLS and CDR2 is YYNGEE. The junction had 5 bases not matched to a gene; V was cut back by 3 bases and J by 6 bases.

The chain combines TRBV7-8 with TRBJ2-1; the D gene is possibly TRBD1 (8 bases). The CDR3 spans 15 residues. Germline V CDR1 and CDR2: SGHVS, FQNEAQ. Trimming stripped 5 bases from V and 4 bases from J, with 15 bases between. CDR3 bases: TGTGCCAGCAGCGGACAGGGAGGGTGGTACAATGAGCAGTTCTTC. This encodes CASSGQGGWYNEQFF.

V is TRBV4-1 and J is TRBJ1-2; 8 positions match TRBD1. This CDR3 has 16 amino acids. Germline values: CDR1 MGHRA, CDR2 YSYEKL. Germline trimming cut 3 bases from V and 7 bases from J; bases unmatched to any gene: 13. The CDR3, as DNA: TGCGCCAGCAGCCATCACGGACAGGGCGGATTAGGTGGCTACACCTTC. This translates into CASSHHGQGGLGGYTF.

The V and J genes are TRBV7-8 and TRBJ1-3; possible D gene TRBD1, 6 bases. The ends were cut back, 1 base at V and 4 bases at J, with 8 bases in the middle. Germline CDR1 SGHVS, CDR2 FQNEAQ. This CDR3 comprises 14 residues. The CDR3 sequence is CASSLGGRGNTIYF. The CDR3 DNA sequence: TGTGCCAGCAGCTTAGGGGGGCGAGGAAACACCATATATTTT.

This clonotype was recorded only once. This chain links TRBV6-5 with TRBJ2-3, with D possibly being TRBD2 (5 bases). V shed 4 bases and J shed 2 bases, with 10 bases lying between them. Germline CDR1 MNHEY, CDR2 SVGAGI. This CDR3 comprises 14 residues. In nucleotides, the CDR3 is TGTGCCAGCAGTTTGAGGGTGAACACAGATACGCAGTATTTT. This translates into CASSLRVNTDTQYF.

This chain links TRBV20-1 with TRBJ1-1, with 7 bases matching TRBD1. Germline V CDR1 and CDR2: DFQATT, SNEGSKA (reference sequence). J was trimmed by 7 bases and V by 5 bases; bases with no gene match: 7. The CDR3 sequence is 12 residues long. The CDR3 DNA sequence: TGCAGTGCTGCGCTTGGGACAGATGAAGCTTTCTTT. It codes for CSAALGTDEAFF.

This clonotype occurred once. This chain connects TRBV3-1 to TRBJ2-7, with a tentative D call TRBD1 (6 bases). This CDR3 has 16 residues. The V and J ends lost 3 bases and 0 bases respectively, with 15 bases between them. Germline loops: CDR1 LGHDT, CDR2 YNNKEL (reference sequence). CDR3 nucleotides: TGTGCCAGCAGCCACCGCGACAGGTCGAGCTCCTACGAGCAGTACTTC. Its translation: CASSHRDRSSSYEQYF.

The CDR3 bases are TGTGCCAGCAGCTTACAGGGATTGGGGACAGGGGGTAACATTCAGTACTTC. Translation gives CASSLQGLGTGGNIQYF. This sequence joins TRBV11-2 and TRBJ2-4, with TRBD1 matching over 11 bases. The CDR3 loop spans 17 amino acids. The V and J ends lost 2 bases and 7 bases, in that order; junction bases with no gene match: 10. Germline loops: CDR1 SGHAT, CDR2 FQNNGV. The whole variable domain, remainder taken from reference TRBV11-2 and TRBJ2-4, is EAGVAQSPRYKIIEKRQSVAFWCNPISGHATLYWYQQILGQGPKLLIQFQNNGVVDDSQLPKDRFSAERLKGVDSTLKIQPAKLEDSAVYLCASSLQGLGTGGNIQYFGAGTRLSVL.

The genes are TRBV27 and TRBJ1-5; D unresolved. V lost 2 bases and J lost 6, with 11 bases in between. The length of the CDR3 is 14 residues. Germline-derived CDR1 and CDR2 are MNHEY and SMNVEV (reference sequence). The CDR3, as DNA: TGTGCCAGCAGTTTAATAAGTGCGGGTCAGCCCCAGCATTTT. Translation: CASSLISAGQPQHF.

V gene TRBV3-1 combines with J gene TRBJ1-1; TRBD1 might be the D (6 bases). The ends were cut back, 7 bases at V and 3 bases at J, with 15 bases in the middle. The germline V gene encodes CDR1 LGHDT and CDR2 YNNKEL (reference sequence). The CDR3 sequence is 14 residues long. CDR3 protein: CASTVGGLDTEAFF. The CDR3, as DNA: TGTGCCAGCACTGTTGGGGGGCTTGACACTGAAGCTTTCTTT.

The rearrangement links TRBV30 to TRBJ1-2; D is possibly TRBD1 (5 bases). Germline V gene lookup returns CDR1 GTSNPN and CDR2 SVGIG (reference sequence). Trimming cost V 5 bases and J 3 bases, with 19 bases left between them. CDR3 length: 15 amino acids. CDR3 DNA sequence: TGTGCCTGGTCCAACGGGAGGGACTCCTACTATGGCTACACCTTC. Protein product: CAWSNGRDSYYGYTF.

The rearrangement uses TRBV7-8 and TRBJ1-6; D perhaps matches TRBD1 (6 bases). CDR3 length equals 17 residues. V lost 5 bases and J lost 2, with 16 bases in between. Germline loops: CDR1 SGHVS, CDR2 FQNEAQ. Here the CDR3 reads CASSPAAGAPYNSPLHF. CDR3 in DNA: TGTGCCAGCAGCCCCGCAGCGGGGGCTCCCTATAATTCACCCCTCCACTTT. Looking up the rest from reference TRBV7-8 and TRBJ1-6 gives the full variable domain: GAGVSQSPRYKVAKRGQDVALRCDPISGHVSLFWYQQALGQGPEFLTYFQNEAQLDKSGLPSDRFFAERPEGSVSTLKIQRTQQEDSAVYLCASSPAAGAPYNSPLHFGNGTRLTVT.

The chain couples TRBV25-1 to TRBJ2-4, with a possible D match to TRBD1 (6 bases). V dropped 1 base and J dropped 9 bases, with 16 bases sitting between them. The CDR3 covers 15 residues. The germline V gene has CDR1 MGHDK and CDR2 SYGVNS. The CDR3 loop reads CASSESQTGDIIQYF. The CDR3 DNA reads as TGTGCCAGCAGTGAATCTCAGACCGGGGACATCATTCAGTACTTC.

V and J are TRBV6-6 and TRBJ2-2; D could derive from TRBD1 or TRBD2 (5 bases each). The CDR3 loop spans 15 amino acids. Per the germline V gene, CDR1 is MNHNY and CDR2 is SVGAGI (reference sequence). V lost 6 bases and J 3 bases, leaving 14 bases between the germline ends. As DNA, the CDR3 is TGTGCCAGCAGAGTCCGGGACGGGTACACCGGGGAGCTGTTTTTT. This gives the protein CASRVRDGYTGELFF.

The chain links TRBV5-1 to TRBJ1-5; the D is unclear. CDR3 length: 15 residues. CDR1 SGHRS and CDR2 YFSETQ come from the germline V gene. V was shortened by 1 base and J by 0 bases, with 8 bases between the two germline ends. In DNA, the CDR3 is TGCGCCAGCAGCTTGTCAGGTCTTAGCAATCAGCCCCAGCATTTT. This codes for CASSLSGLSNQPQHF.

This clonotype appeared a few times. The chain links TRBV7-9 to TRBJ2-5, with D possibly matching TRBD2 (5 bases). This CDR3 has 13 residues. From germline, CDR1 is SEHNR and CDR2 FQNEAQ (reference sequence). V lost 1 base and J lost 5, with 8 bases in between. CDR3 in amino acids: CASSLVGGETQYF. CDR3 nucleotides: TGTGCCAGCAGCTTAGTGGGCGGGGAGACCCAGTACTTC.

The chain is built from TRBV20-1 and TRBJ2-3; D call uncertain. The germline CDR1 and CDR2 sequences are DFQATT and SNEGSKA (reference sequence). V lost 1 base and J 0 bases, leaving 8 bases between the germline ends. This CDR3 region has 14 residues. CDR3 DNA sequence: TGCAGTGCTAGAGTGCCCGCAAGCACAGATACGCAGTATTTT. Amino acids: CSARVPASTDTQYF.

The V and J genes are TRBV7-2 and TRBJ2-7; possible D gene TRBD1, 5 bases. The CDR3 is made up of 12 amino acids. Germline-derived CDR1 and CDR2 are SGHTA and FQGNSA. V lost 5 bases, J lost 4 bases, and 9 bases lay in between. The chain's CDR3 is CASSKTDYEQYF. CDR3 DNA sequence: TGTGCCAGCAGCAAGACAGATTACGAGCAGTACTTC.

The chain employs TRBV12-3 or TRBV12-4 and TRBJ2-5; D may be TRBD2 (7 bases). The ends were cut back, 5 bases at V and 5 bases at J, with 21 bases in the middle. This CDR3 has 16 residues. The CDR3 loop reads CASSPSTGGEMETQYF. The CDR3 region has the DNA TGTGCCAGCAGTCCTTCCACGGGGGGCGAGATGGAGACCCAGTACTTC.

The genes are TRBV12-3 or TRBV12-4 and TRBJ1-3; D not certain. Trimming removed 2 bases at V and 4 bases at J, with 12 bases between. This CDR3 has 15 residues. In nucleotides, the CDR3 is TGTGCCAGCAGTTTACTACAAACGGGAGGAAACACCATATATTTT. Residues: CASSLLQTGGNTIYF.

The sample holds a few counts of this clonotype. V usage is TRBV7-2 and J usage is TRBJ2-6; D not certain. The germline V gene encodes CDR1 SGHTA and CDR2 FQGNSA. CDR3 length equals 15 residues. Deletions cut 5 bases from V and 1 base from J, with 9 bases between. CDR3 in DNA: TGTGCCAGCAGCCTGATGCATTCTGGGGCCAACGTCCTGACTTTC. Protein sequence: CASSLMHSGANVLTF. Variable domain in full (rest from reference TRBV7-2 and TRBJ2-6): GAGVSQSPSNKVTEKGKDVELRCDPISGHTALYWYRQSLGQGLEFLIYFQGNSAPDKSGLPSDRFSAERTGGSVSTLTIQRTQQEDSAVYLCASSLMHSGANVLTFGAGSRLTVL.

The CDR3 DNA reads as TGTGCCAGCGGGGACCGCGGCTACGAGCAGTACTTC. It encodes CASGDRGYEQYF. V gene TRBV6-5 combines with J gene TRBJ2-7; either TRBD1 or TRBD2 may supply D (5 bases each). The V and J ends lost 8 bases and 3 bases respectively, with 11 bases between them. CDR1 and CDR2 from the germline V gene are MNHEY and SVGAGI. CDR3 size: 12 residues.

V and J are TRBV30 and TRBJ1-5; a possible D gene is TRBD1 (6 bases). CDR1 and CDR2 (germline): GTSNPN, SVGIG (reference sequence). The V end lost 0 bases, the J end lost 9 bases, and 24 bases lay between the germline ends. The CDR3 spans 17 residues. The CDR3 coding sequence is TGTGCCTGGAGTGTACAGGGACGGCAATGGCGGAATTCGCCCCAGCATTTT. Translated: CAWSVQGRQWRNSPQHF. The full variable domain, rest sourced from reference TRBV30 and TRBJ1-5, is SQTIHQWPATLVQPVGSPLSLECTVEGTSNPNLYWYRQAAGRGLQLLFYSVGIGQISSEVPQNLSASRPQDRQFILSSKKLLLSDSGFYLCAWSVQGRQWRNSPQHFGDGTRLSIL.

V gene TRBV29-1 combines with J gene TRBJ2-5; perhaps D is TRBD1 or TRBD2 (5 bases each). The CDR3 extends over 12 amino acids. Trimming shortened V by 0 bases and J by 5 bases, and 7 bases separated the two germline ends. CDR1 and CDR2 from the germline V gene are SQVTM and ANQGSEA. CDR3 DNA sequence: TGCAGCGTTGAAGAAGGGGAGGAGACCCAGTACTTC. This codes for CSVEEGEETQYF.